The entry below gives a single TCR beta chain sequence along with its context. The data were obtained in a study of CD8+ T cells in alopecia areata. Once RNA had been extracted, it was reverse transcribed into cDNA to act as the sequencing template. Produced via immunoSEQ multiplex PCR; TCRdb's table is partial and in-frame only. In the table there are some 110,000 clones, around two fifths of which are singletons. Trimming removed 7 bases from V and 7 bases from J, with 17 bases in between. The CDR3 is 13 amino acids. Germline V gene data show CDR1 as SQVTM and CDR2 as ANQGSEA. Sequencing was carried out using CD4+ T cells sorted from blood. This TCR was recovered from a human donor with alopecia areata. The rearrangement joins TRBV29-1 to TRBJ2-4; the D is unclear. In DNA, the CDR3 is TGCAGCGGGCAAATTACGGCCGAGAACATTCAGTACTTC. Protein: CSGQITAENIQYF.